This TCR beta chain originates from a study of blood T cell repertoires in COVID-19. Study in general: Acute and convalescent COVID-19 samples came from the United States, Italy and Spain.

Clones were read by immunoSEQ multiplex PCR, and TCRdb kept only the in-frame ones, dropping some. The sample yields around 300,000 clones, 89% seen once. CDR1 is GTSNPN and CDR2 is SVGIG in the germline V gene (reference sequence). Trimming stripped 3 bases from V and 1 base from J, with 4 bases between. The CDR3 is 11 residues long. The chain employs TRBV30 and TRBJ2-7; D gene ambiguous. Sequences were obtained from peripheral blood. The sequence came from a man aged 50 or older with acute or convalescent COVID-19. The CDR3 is CAWSQSYEQYF. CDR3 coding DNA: TGTGCCTGGAGCCAGTCCTACGAGCAGTACTTC. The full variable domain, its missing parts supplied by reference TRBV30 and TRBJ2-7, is SQTIHQWPATLVQPVGSPLSLECTVEGTSNPNLYWYRQAAGRGLQLLFYSVGIGQISSEVPQNLSASRPQDRQFILSSKKLLLSDSGFYLCAWSQSYEQYFGPGTRLTVT.